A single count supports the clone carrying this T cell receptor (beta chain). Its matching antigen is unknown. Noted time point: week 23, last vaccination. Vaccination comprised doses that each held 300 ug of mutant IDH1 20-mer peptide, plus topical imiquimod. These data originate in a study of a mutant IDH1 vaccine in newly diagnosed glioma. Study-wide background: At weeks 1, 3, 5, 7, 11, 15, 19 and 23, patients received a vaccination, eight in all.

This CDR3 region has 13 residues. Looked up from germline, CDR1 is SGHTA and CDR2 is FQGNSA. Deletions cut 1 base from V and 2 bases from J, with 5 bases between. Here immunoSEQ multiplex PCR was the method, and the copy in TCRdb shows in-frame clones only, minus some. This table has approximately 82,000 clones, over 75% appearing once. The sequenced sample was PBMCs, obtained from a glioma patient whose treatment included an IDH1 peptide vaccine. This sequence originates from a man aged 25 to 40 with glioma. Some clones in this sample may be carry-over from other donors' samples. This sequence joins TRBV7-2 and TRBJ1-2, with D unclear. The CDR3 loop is CASSLGPNYGYTF. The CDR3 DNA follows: TGTGCCAGCAGCTTAGGGCCCAACTATGGCTACACCTTC.